This TCR beta chain derives from a study of T cells in Graves' hyperthyroidism and ophthalmopathy. Study-wide results and caveats: Model output signaled ophthalmopathy a median approximately six months ahead of onset.

V was clipped by 0 bases and J by 6 bases, with 9 bases between them. Germline CDR1 reads MRHNA; CDR2 reads SNTAGT. The CDR3 spans 13 residues. Authors of the study amplified TCR beta CDR3 regions from RNA transcripts. An initial round of RT-PCR targeting the TCR CDR3 relied on the HTBI primer set. TCRdb fed the multiplex PCR reads into MiXCR, producing one record per CDR3 protein. The data show 750,000 to 900,000 distinct CDR3 sequences, with 38% seen just once and over 8% held by the top ten. In this sample, this clonotype turned up a few times. Its antigen is still unknown. The material sequenced was blood. The clonotype was recovered from a man aged 18 to 30 with Graves' hyperthyroidism. The chain links TRBV6-4 to TRBJ2-7; D is undetermined. CDR3 coding DNA: TGTGCCAGCAGTGACTCTACCGAATCCGAGCAGTACTTC. Translated: CASSDSTESEQYF.